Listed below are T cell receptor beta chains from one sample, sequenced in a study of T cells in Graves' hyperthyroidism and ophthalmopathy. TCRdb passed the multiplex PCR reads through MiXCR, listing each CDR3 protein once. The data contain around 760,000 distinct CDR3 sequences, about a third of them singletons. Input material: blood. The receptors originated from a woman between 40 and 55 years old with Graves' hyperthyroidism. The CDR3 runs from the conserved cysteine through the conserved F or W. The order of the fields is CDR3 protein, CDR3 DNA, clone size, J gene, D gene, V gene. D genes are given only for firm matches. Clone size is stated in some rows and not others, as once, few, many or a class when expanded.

CSAAAGQGTEAFF TGCAGTGCTGCCGCGGGGCAGGGGACCGAAGCTTTCTTT once TRBJ1-1 NA TRBV20-1
CASRLGRAPGGGYTF TGTGCCAGCAGATTAGGGAGGGCTCCAGGTGGGGGCTACACCTTC NA TRBJ1-2 NA TRBV28
CASSVTATYGYTF TGTGCCAGCAGCGTGACAGCAACCTATGGCTACACCTTC many TRBJ1-2 NA TRBV7-9
CASSQTPKTYGYTF TGTGCCAGCAGCCAAACCCCAAAGACCTATGGCTACACCTTC many TRBJ1-2 NA TRBV3-1
CSARGLLAGRLVGPETQYF TGCAGTGCTCGAGGACTACTAGCGGGAAGGCTCGTTGGACCAGAGACCCAGTACTTC few TRBJ2-5 TRBD2 TRBV20-1
CSASQAGTQETQYF TGCAGTGCTAGTCAGGCAGGGACCCAAGAGACCCAGTACTTC many TRBJ2-5 NA TRBV20-1
CASNQGGNTEAFF TGTGCCAGCAACCAGGGCGGAAACACTGAAGCTTTCTTT many TRBJ1-1 NA TRBV12-3/TRBV12-4
CASSQGPGAQTSPLHF TGCGCCAGCAGCCAGGGGCCAGGGGCGCAGACTTCACCCCTCCACTTT many TRBJ1-6 NA TRBV4-3
CAIGLAGAPYEQYF TGTGCCATCGGCCTGGCAGGGGCCCCCTACGAGCAGTACTTC many TRBJ2-7 NA TRBV10-3
CASSFPTSNTEAFF TGTGCCAGCAGTTTCCCGACCTCGAACACTGAAGCTTTCTTT many TRBJ1-1 NA TRBV12-3/TRBV12-4
CATSRDLELAANTGELFF TGTGCCACCAGCAGAGATCTAGAACTAGCAGCGAACACCGGGGAGCTGTTTTTT NA TRBJ2-2 NA TRBV15
CASSYSVFATNEKLFF TGTGCCAGCAGCTATAGCGTCTTTGCAACTAATGAAAAACTGTTTTTT NA TRBJ1-4 NA TRBV11-2
CASSQQYDETGRAFF TGCGCCAGCAGCCAACAGTACGACGAGACAGGGAGGGCTTTCTTT NA TRBJ1-1 TRBD1 TRBV10-2
CAISESTRGHDQPQHF TGTGCCATCAGTGAGTCGACTCGTGGGCACGATCAGCCCCAGCATTTT few TRBJ1-5 NA TRBV10-3
CASKAEGLAYEQYF TGTGCCAGTAAAGCAGAGGGGTTGGCCTACGAGCAGTACTTC many TRBJ2-7 NA TRBV19
CASSMRGAGQPQHF TGTGCCAGTAGTATGCGGGGGGCCGGCCAGCCCCAGCATTTT many TRBJ1-5 NA TRBV19
CASGYGTLRAYEQYF TGTGCCAGCGGGTACGGGACCCTGAGGGCCTACGAGCAGTACTTC few TRBJ2-7 NA TRBV10-3
CASSVTGGFNQPQHF TGTGCCAGCAGCGTCACAGGGGGCTTCAATCAGCCCCAGCATTTT NA TRBJ1-5 TRBD1 TRBV9
CASSWDREMVNTEAFF TGTGCCAGCAGTTGGGACAGGGAGATGGTGAACACTGAAGCTTTCTTT few TRBJ1-1 TRBD1 TRBV13
CASSLEQGNTEAFF TGTGCCAGCAGCTTAGAGCAGGGAAACACTGAAGCTTTCTTT many TRBJ1-1 NA TRBV7-6
CASSLDTAYYGYTF TGTGCCAGCAGCTTGGACACAGCCTACTATGGCTACACCTTC NA TRBJ1-2 NA TRBV5-8
CATSETGRELFF TGTGCCACCAGTGAGACAGGGCGAGAGCTGTTTTTT few TRBJ2-2 TRBD1 TRBV24-1
CASGPQAKHGYTF TGCGCCAGCGGCCCCCAGGCAAAGCATGGCTACACCTTC many TRBJ1-2 NA TRBV5-1
CASSFAGGAYNSPLHF TGTGCCAGCAGCTTTGCGGGCGGCGCCTATAATTCACCCCTCCACTTT many TRBJ1-6 NA TRBV7-9
CATSDPRGAKTQYF TGTGCCACCAGTGACCCCAGAGGGGCCAAGACCCAGTACTTC NA TRBJ2-5 NA TRBV24-1
CASSLETGINYGYTF TGTGCCAGCAGCTTAGAAACCGGTATCAACTATGGCTACACCTTC few TRBJ1-2 NA TRBV7-8
CASSRIRGAQETQYF TGTGCCAGCAGTCGAATACGGGGGGCCCAAGAGACCCAGTACTTC few TRBJ2-5 NA TRBV6-5
CATQGGAATDTQYF TGTGCCACCCAGGGCGGAGCAGCCACAGATACGCAGTATTTT NA TRBJ2-3 NA TRBV24-1
CASSGQEAFF TGTGCCAGTAGTGGCCAGGAAGCTTTCTTT many TRBJ1-1 NA TRBV19
CATSRASNYGYTF TGTGCCACCAGCAGAGCTAGTAACTATGGCTACACCTTC many TRBJ1-2 NA TRBV15
CASSLADHRVETQYF TGTGCCAGCAGCTTAGCCGACCACAGGGTAGAGACCCAGTACTTC many TRBJ2-5 NA TRBV7-6
CSVAQGRTYEQYF TGCAGCGTTGCTCAGGGAAGGACCTACGAGCAGTACTTC NA TRBJ2-7 NA TRBV29-1
CSAPVIGQGLNLLNSPLHF TGCAGTGCACCAGTAATCGGACAGGGGCTAAACCTTTTGAATTCACCCCTCCACTTT few TRBJ1-6 TRBD1 TRBV20-1
CASSITGGNEQYF TGTGCCAGTAGTATTACAGGGGGAAACGAGCAGTACTTC few TRBJ2-7 TRBD1 TRBV19
CASSGGQGATQPQHF TGTGCCAGTAGTGGGGGACAGGGAGCAACTCAGCCCCAGCATTTT many TRBJ1-5 TRBD1 TRBV19
CSVGERASGRVNEQFF TGCAGCGTTGGTGAAAGGGCTAGCGGGAGGGTTAATGAGCAGTTCTTC NA TRBJ2-1 TRBD2 TRBV29-1
CASSLGAGVGKTQHF TGTGCCAGCAGCTTAGGGGCAGGGGTTGGGAAGACCCAGCATTTT NA TRBJ1-5 NA TRBV7-2
CASSAPGLAGSTDTQYF TGTGCCAGCAGCGCCCCGGGACTAGCGGGGTCTACAGATACGCAGTATTTT NA TRBJ2-3 TRBD2 TRBV6-1
CASMMGSSNQPQHF TGTGCCAGCATGATGGGGAGCAGCAATCAGCCCCAGCATTTT NA TRBJ1-5 NA TRBV12-3/TRBV12-4
CASSSSRVMNTEAFF TGTGCCAGCAGTTCATCCAGGGTGATGAACACTGAAGCTTTCTTT many TRBJ1-1 NA TRBV6-5
CASSFSHTTNEKLFF TGTGCCAGCAGTTTTTCCCATACAACTAATGAAAAACTGTTTTTT NA TRBJ1-4 NA TRBV12-3/TRBV12-4